This T cell receptor (beta chain) was recovered during a study of T cells after yellow fever vaccination. The CDR3 has 13 residues. V lost 1 base, J lost 3 bases, and 10 bases lay in between. Germline-derived CDR1 and CDR2 are SQVTM and ANQGSEA. TCRdb independently ran MiXCR on the 5' RACE reads; one entry per CDR3 protein. The top ten clones hold roughly 35% of a sample with roughly 74,000 distinct CDR3 sequences, around 6.5% of them seen once. The gene calls are TRBV29-1 and TRBJ2-7; tentatively, D is TRBD1 (6 bases). Source: CD8+ T cells sorted from PBMCs, taken about 5 days after the first yellow fever vaccination. The receptor was isolated from a man between 18 and 29 years old who received the YFV17D yellow fever vaccine. The CDR3 coding sequence is TGCAGCGTTGAAGTGGGGGCCTACTACGAGCAGTACTTC. Translating it yields CSVEVGAYYEQYF.